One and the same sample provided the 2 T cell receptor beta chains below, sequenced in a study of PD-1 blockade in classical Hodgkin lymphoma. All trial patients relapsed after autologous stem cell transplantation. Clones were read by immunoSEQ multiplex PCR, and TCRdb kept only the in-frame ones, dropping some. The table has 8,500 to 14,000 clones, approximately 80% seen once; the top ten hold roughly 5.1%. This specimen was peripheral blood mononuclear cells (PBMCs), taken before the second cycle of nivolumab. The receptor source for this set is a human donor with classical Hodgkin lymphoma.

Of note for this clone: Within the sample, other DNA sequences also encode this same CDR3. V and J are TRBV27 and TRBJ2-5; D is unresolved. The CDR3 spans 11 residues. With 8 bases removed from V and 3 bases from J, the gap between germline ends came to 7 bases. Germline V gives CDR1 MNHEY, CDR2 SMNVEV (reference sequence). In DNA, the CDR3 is TGTGCCAGCGGGCTAAAAGAGACCCAGTACTTC. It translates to CASGLKETQYF.

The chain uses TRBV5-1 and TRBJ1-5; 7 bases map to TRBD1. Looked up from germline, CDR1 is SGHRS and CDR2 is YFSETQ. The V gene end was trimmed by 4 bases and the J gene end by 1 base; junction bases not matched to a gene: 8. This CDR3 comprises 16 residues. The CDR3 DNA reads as TGCGCCAGCAGCGTACTCCCGACAGGGAGCAATCAGCCCCAGCATTTT. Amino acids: CASSVLPTGSNQPQHF.